Listed here is a single T cell receptor beta chain. This specimen belongs to a study of blood T cell repertoires in COVID-19. Allocation to cohorts depended on clinical history reported by the participants. Two negative PCRs, clearance, or symptom resolution were required of recovered Cohort 3 donors. Measured with immunoSEQ multiplex PCR; TCRdb has only the in-frame clones, and not every one. The sample shows 250,000 to 350,000 clones, about 90% of them seen only once. The germline V and J ends were trimmed by 0 bases and 7 bases, with 11 bases remaining between them. CDR1 KGHDR and CDR2 SFDVKD come from the germline V gene. CDR3 size: 15 residues.

Sample: PBMCs or T cells enriched from blood (not recorded which). This TCR was recovered from a woman aged 30 to 39 who had recovered from COVID-19. The chain uses TRBV24-1 and TRBJ1-4, with D perhaps TRBD1 (5 bases). The CDR3 reads CATSDLRGFGEKLFF. CDR3 sequence (DNA): TGTGCCACCAGTGATTTGCGGGGGTTTGGTGAAAAACTGTTTTTT.